This TCR beta chain was sequenced during a study of T-cell reconstitution after alpha-beta-depleted transplantation in children (dated by TCRdb to about 2016). Describing the broader study: T-cell immune reconstitution after TCRalphabeta/CD19-depleted allogeneic hematopoietic cell transplantation in children was quantitatively tracked in the study by means of TCR repertoire profiling.

The treatment or condition label here, explained by the study, means: allogeneic hematopoietic cell transplantation with graft depleted of TCRalphabeta T cells and CD19 B cells. The transplant recipients were children given TCRalphabeta/CD19-depleted allogeneic hematopoietic cell grafts. Results and caveats for the whole study, not just this receptor: In some patients, the high TCRbeta diversity seen at day 60 was put down to recipient T cells and intrathymic progenitors that had survived conditioning. Over the following months the frequencies of hyperexpanded clones went down, and after one year T-cell counts and TCRbeta diversity were mostly credited to newly produced T cells. Apparently early alphabetaT-cell count recovery about two months after transplant reportedly relied on only several hundred rapidly expanded clones derived from non-depleted graft cells.

Receptor amplification or capture employed PCR. The sequencer was an Illumina HiSeq 2500. TCR library preparation used molecular barcoding, with unique molecular identifiers applied to normalize quantification of the TCRbeta repertoire. TCRdb reprocessed the public reads (quality trimming at Q25 with fastp, clone calling with MiXCR) and kept in-frame beta chains. Under each unique CDR3 protein, matching rows form one entry showing the most common genes and DNA. The sample data list about 980,000 distinct CDR3 sequences, and roughly 29% of these were observed just once. 28% of the sample is held by the ten biggest clonotypes. CDR3 length: 16 amino acids, cysteine to phenylalanine. The DNA shown is the 48-base CDR3, in frame from base 1. CDR1 SGHRS and CDR2 YFSETQ were looked up in the germline V gene. Trimming accounts for 0 bases at V and 1 base at J, while the number of junction bases matched to no gene is 5.

This clonotype was seen only a few times. The antigen it binds to is not known. No quality values exist for individual bases; no much larger clone is one base distant. The chain was built from TRBV5-1 and TRBJ2-7; the central 9 bases match TRBD1. The sequences come from PBMCs, mostly from graft donor cells, collected 360 days after TCRalphabeta/CD19-depleted stem cell transplant. This receptor was obtained from a boy under two years old who had a stem cell transplant for SCID, so the T cells may come from the graft donor. The encoded CDR3 is CASSLALGQGSYEQYF. The DNA sequence is given as TGCGCCAGCAGCTTGGCCCTCGGACAGGGGTCCTACGAGCAGTACTTC.